Listed here is a single TCR beta chain. This may be a read error, as it is one base from a much larger clone. These data come from a study of blood T cell repertoires in COVID-19. This CDR3 contains 13 residues. The V and J ends lost 3 bases and 4 bases respectively, with 10 bases between them. Germline values: CDR1 SGDLS, CDR2 YYNGEE. Repertoires were generated with immunoSEQ multiplex PCR, while TCRdb's copy carries only in-frame clones and drops some. The sample has just over 650,000 clones; 85% to 90% are singletons. The source material was peripheral blood. The sequence was collected from a woman aged 18-35 years with acute or convalescent COVID-19. J is TRBJ1-2 and V is TRBV9; D might be TRBD1 (6 bases). CDR3 DNA: TGTGCCAGCAGCGACAGGGATACCTATGGCTACACCTTC. It is translated as CASSDRDTYGYTF.